This T cell receptor (beta chain) originates from a study of molecular identifiers for immune sequencing clone quantification (dated by TCRdb to the late 2010s). With respect to the entire study: For a replicate experiment, RNA from around 20,000 or 100,000 naive CD8 T cells was divided into five aliquots, of which four were sequenced. This methods study benchmarked molecular-identifier clustering-based TCR repertoire sequencing (MIDCIRS) and TCR RNA copy counting, using CD8 T cells to do so.

Compared with germline, V lacks 1 base and J lacks 0 bases; bases without a gene match: 12. The CDR3, cysteine through phenylalanine, is 20 amino acids long. Just the 60-base CDR3 DNA is kept, in frame starting at base 1. CDR1 SGHTA and CDR2 FQGNSA are derived from the germline V gene. The receptor library was made with PCR. TCRdb names Illumina HiSeq 4000 as the instrument used. Bulk TCR libraries were prepared as previously described, using TCR primers listed in Table S5. Total RNA was purified with the Qiagen AllPrep DNA/RNA kit. Before any analysis, reads coming from multiple sequencing runs of the same library were combined into one pool. The paper's data handling went like this. Reads were retained only if an exact TCR constant sequence was present, and the retained reads were trimmed to 150 nt and grouped according to their 12-nt molecular barcodes. Reads inside each barcode group were sub-clustered using a 15% Levenshtein threshold, and a quality-weighted consensus sequence was constructed for each RNA molecule. Non-functional sequences were removed, as were lower-count sequences one edit away from another. On the basis of fitting two negative binomial distributions, barcode sub-clusters with fewer than 20% of the maximum read count were discarded. TCRdb reanalyzed the raw reads on its own, using fastp at Q25 for trimming and MiXCR for clone calling, and kept in-frame beta chains. Each CDR3 protein appears once, grouped with its most common genes and DNA. TCRdb's processing, not the authors' own work, is the source of the V and J calls. The sample records 20,000 to 30,000 distinct CDR3 sequences, 15% to 20% of which are singletons. The ten largest clones add up to 0.9% to 1% of the sample.

Paper-wide results and their limitations: Even against a background of 800,000 to 1,000,000 naive CD8 T cells, spiked-in Jurkat TCR RNA amounting to a single cell's worth was reported to be detectable. In CMV-specific effector cells, clones with more than 20 RNA copies contained over 97% of molecules, whereas in naive cells such clones contained under 1% of molecules. Without barcode sub-clustering, chimeric consensus sequences inflated TCR diversity; chimeras reached as high as 47%. About 3 recovered TCR RNA copies per cell were obtained by modeling, versus approximately 10 by digital PCR, implying a capture efficiency of 25% to 30%. Identical TCR molecules sharing a barcode could cause highly expanded clone sizes to be underestimated. The naive libraries included spiked-in Jurkat TCR RNA (around 9 copies' worth), and this Jurkat TCR RNA is not part of the donor repertoire.

Libraries of naive CD8 T cells were built from anywhere between roughly 17,000 and 1,000,000 sorted cells, with 10%, 30% or 50% of the purified RNA used. Naive CD8 T cells, defined as CD8+CD4-CCR7+CD45RA+, were FACS-sorted into RLT Plus buffer on a BD FACSAria II. To test detection sensitivity, Jurkat RNA equal to around 11 TCR copies was added to samples of about 19,000-1,100,000 naive CD8 T cells. CD8 T cells were enriched using RosetteSep CD8+ T Cell Enrichment Cocktail and Ficoll-Paque, and the enriched cells then underwent ACK red cell lysis. This clonotype was found many times. This clone's antigen is unknown. Base-call qualities are not available, and no considerably larger clone is one nucleotide away.

This receptor chain uses TRBV7-2 and TRBJ2-6, with 7 central nucleotides matching TRBD2. The sequenced sample consisted of naive CD8+ T cells from blood, with Jurkat cell RNA spiked in. The sample's cell subset or site label, decoded: FACS-sorted CD8+CD4-CCR7+CD45RA+ naive T cells. This sequence was found in a human donor in good health. Some libraries in this study had Jurkat cell RNA spiked in. The DNA sequence follows: TGTGCCAGCAGCTTAGATGGTTTGGCGGGAGTCCTCTCTGGGGCCAACGTCCTGACTTTC. Its coded protein is CASSLDGLAGVLSGANVLTF. With all but the CDR3 taken from the reference TRBV7-2 and TRBJ2-6 genes, the full variable domain is: GAGVSQSPSNKVTEKGKDVELRCDPISGHTALYWYRQSLGQGLEFLIYFQGNSAPDKSGLPSDRFSAERTGGSVSTLTIQRTQQEDSAVYLCASSLDGLAGVLSGANVLTFGAGSRLTVL.